This TCR beta chain was recovered during a study of OX40 agonist ivuxolimab in advanced cancers. Regarding this clone: Antigen: not known.

TCRdb's copy holds only in-frame clones and misses some; the assay was immunoSEQ multiplex PCR. The sample has tens of thousands of clones; roughly 89% are singletons. The CDR3 runs to 14 residues. Germline V CDR1 and CDR2: MNHEY, SMNVEV (reference sequence). V lost 7 bases and J 6 bases, leaving 15 bases between the germline ends. Findings and caveats of the study: Normalized expansion of T-cell clones was also low for some nonresponders.

The clonotype originates from an adult with an advanced solid tumor such as melanoma, head and neck, liver or kidney cancer. J is TRBJ2-2 and V is TRBV27; the D call may be TRBD1 or TRBD2 (5 bases each). The source material was CD4+ or CD8+ T cells sorted from blood, sampled in a trial of the OX40 agonist ivuxolimab. CDR3 nucleotide sequence: TGTGCCAGCACCTGGGACGTGGGGCCCGGGGAGCTGTTTTTT. Amino acids: CASTWDVGPGELFF.